The 20 T cell receptor beta chains reported below all come from one sample, sequenced in a study of tumor and adjacent non-tumor tissue in lung cancer. The library came from three nested PCR rounds adapted from ARM-PCR protocols. TCRdb re-analysed the multiplex PCR reads in MiXCR, keeping a single row per CDR3 protein. This table holds 60,000 or so distinct CDR3 sequences, about 61% found once. The template was RNA from unsorted bulk tissue. Distant lung tissue was collected more than 3 cm away from the tumor edge. The sequenced material came from distant non-tumor lung tissue. Every receptor here comes from a man aged 65 to 85 with non-small cell lung cancer.

This clonotype was picked up a small number of times. The junction departs from the called germline gene at one end, perhaps through a read error. DNA of the CDR3: TGTACCAGCAGTCAGGGGTGGGACACCGGGGAGCTGTTTTTT. This codes for CTSSQGWDTGELFF. This chain connects TRBV11-2 to TRBJ2-2; tentatively, D is TRBD1 (6 bases). Germline CDR1 SGHAT, CDR2 FQNNGV. The CDR3 runs 14 residues.

The sample holds many counts of this clonotype. This chain uses TRBV10-3 with TRBJ2-1; no clear D gene. The V and J ends lost 3 bases and 6 bases respectively, with 12 bases between them. CDR1 and CDR2 from the germline V gene are ENHRY and SYGVKD. The CDR3 has 14 residues. The CDR3 reads CAISDLHSSNEQFF. In DNA form, the CDR3 reads TGTGCCATCAGTGACCTCCACAGTAGCAATGAGCAGTTCTTC.

The table lists this clonotype with many counts. The rearrangement links TRBV30 to TRBJ2-7, with TRBD2 matching over 14 bases. The CDR3 covers 18 residues. Trimming at V came to 3 bases and at J to 2 bases, leaving 12 bases not matched to a gene. The germline gives CDR1 GTSNPN, CDR2 SVGIG (reference sequence). CDR3 region: CAWSDIRLAGGGPYEQYF. The CDR3 DNA reads as TGTGCCTGGAGCGATATCCGACTAGCGGGAGGGGGCCCCTACGAGCAGTACTTC.

The J gene is TRBJ2-2, the V gene TRBV11-2, with D possibly matching TRBD2 (6 bases). V gave up 5 bases and J gave up 0 bases, with 13 bases separating them. The CDR3 is 16 residues long. Looked up from germline, CDR1 is SGHAT and CDR2 is FQNNGV. The CDR3 is CASSPGGVANTGELFF. Written as DNA, the CDR3 is TGTGCCAGCAGCCCTGGAGGGGTGGCGAACACCGGGGAGCTGTTTTTT.

The chain employs TRBV18 and TRBJ1-2; D perhaps matches TRBD1 (6 bases). This CDR3 is 13 amino acids long. Germline CDR1 reads KGHSH; CDR2 reads LQKENI. The V and J ends lost 6 bases and 6 bases respectively, with 14 bases between them. In nucleotides, the CDR3 is TGTGCCAGCTCCATCTACAGGGATAATGGCTACACCTTC. This encodes CASSIYRDNGYTF.

About this clonotype: With a much larger clone just one base away, this may be a read error. The chain has TRBV10-2 and TRBJ2-5; the D gene is possibly TRBD1 (6 bases). V lost 4 bases to trimming and J lost 2 bases, with 8 bases between them. Germline CDR1 WSHSY, CDR2 SAAADI. This CDR3 comprises 13 residues. DNA of the CDR3: TGCGCCAGCAGTGTAACAGGGCAAGAGACCCAGTACTTC. Its translation: CASSVTGQETQYF.

About this clonotype itself: A read error may be the cause here, since a much bigger clone is one base away. The genes are TRBV6-1 and TRBJ2-1; TRBD2 matches at 11 bases. The germline gives CDR1 MNHNS, CDR2 SASEGT. The CDR3 loop spans 14 amino acids. J was trimmed by 12 bases and V by 6 bases; bases with no gene match: 10. The CDR3 DNA reads as TGTGCCAGCAGACTAGCGGGGGATTTGCATGTGCAGTTCTTC. Protein: CASRLAGDLHVQFF.

A remark on this clonotype: This may be a read error, as it is one base from a much larger clone. The J gene is TRBJ2-6, the V gene TRBV14; unclear D gene. The CDR3 has 16 amino acids. Per germline, CDR1 SGHDN and CDR2 FVKESK. The CDR3 is CASNQGGYSGANVLTF. CDR3 DNA: TGTGCCAGCAACCAAGGCGGTTACTCTGGGGCCAACGTCCTGACTTTC.

As regards this clonotype: A read error may account for a junction end that differs from germline. The chain combines TRBV11-2 with TRBJ1-1; the match to TRBD1 covers 8 bases. Germline-derived CDR1 and CDR2 are SGHAT and FQNNGV. The CDR3 extends over 13 amino acids. The CDR3 sequence is CTSSRTGRTEAFF. For the CDR3, the DNA is TGTACCAGCAGCAGGACAGGGCGTACTGAAGCCTTCTTT.

On this clonotype itself: This could be a read error, since a much larger clone is one nucleotide away. The DNA for the CDR3 is TGCGCCAGCAGCCTCCGGGAGGCCAACACCGGGAAGCTGTTTTTT. Its translation is CASSLREANTGKLFF. The chain employs TRBV4-1 and TRBJ2-2, with 7 positions matching TRBD2. The CDR3 totals 15 residues. Germline CDR1 is MGHRA and CDR2 is YSYEKL.

The CDR3, as DNA: TGCAGTGCTAGAGCTAGCGGGGGGGCCTGGCGGGAGCTGTTTTTT. Protein: CSARASGGAWRELFF. The J gene is TRBJ2-2, the V gene TRBV20-1; 12 bases line up with TRBD2. The germline V gene encodes CDR1 DFQATT and CDR2 SNEGSKA (reference sequence). J was trimmed by 9 bases and V by 1 base; bases with no gene match: 6. This CDR3 has 15 amino acids.

About this clonotype itself: This may come from a read error, since a much larger clone is one base off. This chain joins TRBV12-3 or TRBV12-4 and TRBJ1-5; D remains ambiguous. V was pared by 7 bases and J by 4 bases, with 17 bases between. The length of the CDR3 is 15 residues. The CDR3 region is CASMLQTNENQPQHF. Written as DNA, the CDR3 is TGTGCCAGCATGCTGCAGACCAACGAGAATCAGCCCCAGCATTTT.

Ten or more counts support this clonotype. The chain combines TRBV5-5 with TRBJ2-2, with D possibly TRBD1 on 6 matching bases. V dropped 0 bases and J dropped 3 bases, with 12 bases sitting between them. The length of the CDR3 is 16 residues. Germline V lookup: CDR1 SGHKS, CDR2 YYEKEE (reference sequence). CDR3 DNA: TGTGCCAGCAGCTTGGTCCAGGGGAGTGACACCGGGGAGCTGTTTTTT. It encodes CASSLVQGSDTGELFF.

J is TRBJ2-1 and V is TRBV20-1; D uncertain. Trimming cost V 0 bases and J 6 bases, with 18 bases left between them. The germline V gene encodes CDR1 DFQATT and CDR2 SNEGSKA (reference sequence). The CDR3 contains 16 residues. In DNA, the CDR3 is TGCAGTGCTAGAGATCCTGCCGGGTGTTGCGGCAATGAGCAGTTCTTC. Translation: CSARDPAGCCGNEQFF.

The chain carries TRBV11-2 and TRBJ2-1, with 8 bases fitting TRBD2. After removal of 2 bases from V and 8 bases from J, the junction contained 11 bases not matched to a gene. Germline V CDR1 and CDR2: SGHAT, FQNNGV. The CDR3 is made up of 16 amino acids. The CDR3 DNA is TGTGCCAGCAGCTTACCGACAGCGGGAGTGGTCGATGAGCAGTTCTTC. It codes for CASSLPTAGVVDEQFF. The whole variable domain, remainder taken from reference TRBV11-2 and TRBJ2-1, is EAGVAQSPRYKIIEKRQSVAFWCNPISGHATLYWYQQILGQGPKLLIQFQNNGVVDDSQLPKDRFSAERLKGVDSTLKIQPAKLEDSAVYLCASSLPTAGVVDEQFFGPGTRLTVL.

About this clonotype itself: Likely a read error: the CDR3 ends without its conserved phenylalanine or tryptophan. The gene calls are TRBV12-3 or TRBV12-4 and TRBJ2-2; tentatively, D is TRBD2 (7 bases). CDR3 length: 14 residues. The CDR3 spells CGSSWQGRAGELFI. CDR3 in DNA: TGTGGCAGCAGTTGGCAGGGGAGGGCCGGGGAGCTGTTTATT.

The table lists this clonotype with a count of one. The junction departs from the called germline gene at one end, perhaps through a read error. The V gene is TRBV5-1, the J gene TRBJ2-7; perhaps TRBD2 as D (6 bases). In germline, CDR1 is SGHRS, CDR2 YFSETQ. The CDR3 length is 15 residues. CDR3 sequence (DNA): TGCGCCAGCAGCTTTTCGCTGGGGGACTCCTACGAGCAGCACTTC. Its translation is CASSFSLGDSYEQHF.

As to this clonotype: The CDR3 does not end in the conserved phenylalanine or tryptophan, so this is likely a read error. The rearrangement joins TRBV11-3 to TRBJ2-4; D remains ambiguous. Germline V lookup: CDR1 SGHNT, CDR2 YENEEA. The CDR3 has 16 residues. The CDR3 reads CVSSLNMGNSKNIQYS. The CDR3 DNA is TGTGTCAGCAGCTTGAACATGGGTAATTCCAAAAACATTCAGTACTCC.

Note on this clonotype: A junction end diverges from the germline sequence, so it may reflect a read error. The chain has TRBV11-2 and TRBJ1-1, with 8 bases fitting TRBD1. The CDR3 extends over 13 amino acids. The germline V gene has CDR1 SGHAT and CDR2 FQNNGV. The chain's CDR3 is CACSRTGRTEASF. In nucleotides, the CDR3 is TGTGCCTGCAGCAGGACAGGGCGTACTGAAGCTTCCTTT. The complete variable domain, with remaining parts taken from reference TRBV11-2 and TRBJ1-1, reads EAGVAQSPRYKIIEKRQSVAFWCNPISGHATLYWYQQILGQGPKLLIQFQNNGVVDDSQLPKDRFSAERLKGVDSTLKIQPAKLEDSAVYLCACSRTGRTEASFGQGTRLTVV.

As to this clonotype: A clone one base away is much larger, so this may be a read error. The rearrangement links TRBV6-1 to TRBJ2-5; D gene ambiguous. The germline V and J ends were trimmed by 10 bases and 7 bases, with 10 bases remaining between them. The CDR3 extends over 10 amino acids. Germline-derived CDR1 and CDR2 are MNHNS and SASEGT. The CDR3 here is CANLDGTQYF. CDR3 in DNA: TGTGCCAACCTGGATGGGACCCAGTACTTC.